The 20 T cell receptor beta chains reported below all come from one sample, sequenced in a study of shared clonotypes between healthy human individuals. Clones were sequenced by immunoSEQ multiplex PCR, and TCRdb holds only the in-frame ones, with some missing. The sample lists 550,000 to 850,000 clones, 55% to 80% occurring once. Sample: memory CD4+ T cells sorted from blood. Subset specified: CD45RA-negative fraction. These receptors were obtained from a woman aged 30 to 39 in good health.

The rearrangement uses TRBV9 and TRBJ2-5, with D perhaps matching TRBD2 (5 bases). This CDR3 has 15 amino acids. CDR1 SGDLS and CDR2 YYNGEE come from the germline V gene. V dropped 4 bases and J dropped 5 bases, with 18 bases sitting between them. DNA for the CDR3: TGTGCCAGCAGCTTTGGGCCGGGGATCGAGGAGACCCAGTACTTC. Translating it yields CASSFGPGIEETQYF.

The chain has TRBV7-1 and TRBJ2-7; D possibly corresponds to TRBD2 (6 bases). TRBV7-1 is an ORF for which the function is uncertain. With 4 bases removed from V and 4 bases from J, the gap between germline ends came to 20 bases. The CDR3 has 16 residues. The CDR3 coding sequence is TGTGCCAGCAGCTTAGGTAGCGGCCGAATATTTTACGAGCAGTACTTC. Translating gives CASSLGSGRIFYEQYF.

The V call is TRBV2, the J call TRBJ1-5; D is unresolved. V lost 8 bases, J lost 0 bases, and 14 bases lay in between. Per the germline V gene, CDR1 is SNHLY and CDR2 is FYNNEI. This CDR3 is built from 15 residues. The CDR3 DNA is TGTGCCAGCGGTCGCGAGCGGACTAGCAATCAGCCCCAGCATTTT. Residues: CASGRERTSNQPQHF. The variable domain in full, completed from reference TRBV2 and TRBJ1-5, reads EPEVTQTPSHQVTQMGQEVILRCVPISNHLYFYWYRQILGQKVEFLVSFYNNEISEKSEIFDDQFSVERPDGSNFTLKIRSTKLEDSAMYFCASGRERTSNQPQHFGDGTRLSIL.

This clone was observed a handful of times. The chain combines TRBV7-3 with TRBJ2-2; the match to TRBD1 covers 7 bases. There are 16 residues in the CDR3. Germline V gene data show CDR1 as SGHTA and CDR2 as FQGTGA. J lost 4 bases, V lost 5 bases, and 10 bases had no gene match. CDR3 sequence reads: CASSPTDRAGTGELFF. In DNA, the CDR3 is TGTGCCAGCAGCCCTACCGACAGGGCGGGCACCGGGGAGCTGTTTTTT.

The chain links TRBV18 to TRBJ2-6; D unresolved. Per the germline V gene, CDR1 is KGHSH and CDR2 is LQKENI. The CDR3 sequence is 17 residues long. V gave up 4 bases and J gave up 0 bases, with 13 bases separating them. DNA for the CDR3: TGTGCCAGCTCACAGGCGCCCGGCGGCTCTGGGGCCAACGTCCTGACTTTC. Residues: CASSQAPGGSGANVLTF.

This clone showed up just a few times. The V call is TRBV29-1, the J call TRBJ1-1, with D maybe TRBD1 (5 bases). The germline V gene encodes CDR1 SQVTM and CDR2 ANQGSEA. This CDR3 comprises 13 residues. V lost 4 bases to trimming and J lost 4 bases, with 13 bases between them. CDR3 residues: CSVGEGPATEAFF. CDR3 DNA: TGCAGCGTTGGGGAGGGGCCCGCCACTGAAGCTTTCTTT.

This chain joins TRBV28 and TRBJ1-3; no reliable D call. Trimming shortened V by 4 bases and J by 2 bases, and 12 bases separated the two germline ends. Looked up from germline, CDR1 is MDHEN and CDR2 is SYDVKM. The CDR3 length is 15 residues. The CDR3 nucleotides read TGTGCCAGCAGTTCCGGACCCTTTCCTGGAAACACCATATATTTT. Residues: CASSSGPFPGNTIYF.

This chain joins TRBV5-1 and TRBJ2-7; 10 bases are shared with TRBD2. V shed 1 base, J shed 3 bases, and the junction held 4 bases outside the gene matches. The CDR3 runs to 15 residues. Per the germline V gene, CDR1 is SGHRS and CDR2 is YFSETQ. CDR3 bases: TGCGCCAGCAGCTTGACTAGCGGGGAATACTACGAGCAGTACTTC. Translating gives CASSLTSGEYYEQYF.

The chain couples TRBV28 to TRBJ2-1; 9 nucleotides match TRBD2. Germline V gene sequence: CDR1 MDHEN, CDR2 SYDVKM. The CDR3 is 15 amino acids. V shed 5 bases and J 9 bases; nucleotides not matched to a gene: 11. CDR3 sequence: CASSVAGVLLGEQFF. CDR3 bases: TGTGCCAGCAGTGTAGCGGGAGTTCTATTAGGTGAGCAGTTCTTC.

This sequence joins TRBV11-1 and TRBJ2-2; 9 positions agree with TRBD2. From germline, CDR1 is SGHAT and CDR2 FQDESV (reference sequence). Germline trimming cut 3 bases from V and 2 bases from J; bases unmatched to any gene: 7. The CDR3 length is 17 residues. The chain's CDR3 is CASSFGLTSGNTGELFF. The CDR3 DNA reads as TGTGCCAGCAGCTTTGGGTTGACTAGCGGAAACACCGGGGAGCTGTTTTTT. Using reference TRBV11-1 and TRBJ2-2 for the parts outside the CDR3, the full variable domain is EAEVAQSPRYKITEKSQAVAFWCDPISGHATLYWYRQILGQGPELLVQFQDESVVDDSQLPKDRFSAERLKGVDSTLKIQPAELGDSAMYLCASSFGLTSGNTGELFFGEGSRLTVL.

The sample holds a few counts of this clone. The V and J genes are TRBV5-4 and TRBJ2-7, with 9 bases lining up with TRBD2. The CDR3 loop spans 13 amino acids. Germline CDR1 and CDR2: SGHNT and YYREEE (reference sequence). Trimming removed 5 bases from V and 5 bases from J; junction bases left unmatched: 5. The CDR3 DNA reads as TGTGCCAGCAGATCTGGGACTAGCAACGAGCAGTACTTC. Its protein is CASRSGTSNEQYF.

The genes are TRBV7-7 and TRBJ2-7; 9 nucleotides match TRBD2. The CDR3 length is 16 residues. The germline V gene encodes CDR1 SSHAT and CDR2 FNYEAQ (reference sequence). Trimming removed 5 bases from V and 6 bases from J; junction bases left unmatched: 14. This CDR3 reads CASSPSPAGGAGEQYF. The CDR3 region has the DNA TGTGCCAGCAGCCCAAGCCCTGCGGGAGGGGCGGGCGAGCAGTACTTC. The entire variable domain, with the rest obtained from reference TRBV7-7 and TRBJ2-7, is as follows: GAGVSQSPRYKVTKRGQDVTLRCDPISSHATLYWYQQALGQGPEFLTYFNYEAQPDKSGLPSDRFSAERPEGSISTLTIQRTEQRDSAMYRCASSPSPAGGAGEQYFGPGTRLTVT.

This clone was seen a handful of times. Written as DNA, the CDR3 is TGTGCCAGTAGTGCCAGACTGGGAGGCACTGAAGCTTTCTTT. Its protein product is CASSARLGGTEAFF. The rearrangement joins TRBV19 to TRBJ1-1; D remains ambiguous. Trimming took off 5 bases at V and 4 bases at J, with 14 bases between the two ends. Per germline, CDR1 LNHDA and CDR2 SQIVND (reference sequence). The CDR3 is made up of 14 amino acids.

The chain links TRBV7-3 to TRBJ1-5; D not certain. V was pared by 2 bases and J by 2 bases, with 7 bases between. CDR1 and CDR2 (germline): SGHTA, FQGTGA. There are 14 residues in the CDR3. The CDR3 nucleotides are TGTGCCAGCAGCTTAGGCGGAGGCAATCAGCCCCAGCATTTT. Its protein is CASSLGGGNQPQHF.

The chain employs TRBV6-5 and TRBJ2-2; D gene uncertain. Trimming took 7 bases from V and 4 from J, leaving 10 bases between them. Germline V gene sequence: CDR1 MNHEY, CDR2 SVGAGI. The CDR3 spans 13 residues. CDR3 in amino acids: CASTGQSTGELFF. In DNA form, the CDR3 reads TGTGCCAGCACCGGCCAGTCCACCGGGGAGCTGTTTTTT.

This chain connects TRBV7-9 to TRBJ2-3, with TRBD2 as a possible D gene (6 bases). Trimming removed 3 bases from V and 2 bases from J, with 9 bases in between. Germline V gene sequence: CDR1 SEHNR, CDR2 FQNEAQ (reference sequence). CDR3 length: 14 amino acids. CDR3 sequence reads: CASSLDYFTDTQYF. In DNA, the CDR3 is TGTGCCAGCAGCTTGGACTACTTCACAGATACGCAGTATTTT. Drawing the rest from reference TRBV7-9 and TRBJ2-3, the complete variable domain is DTGVSQNPRHKITKRGQNVTFRCDPISEHNRLYWYRQTLGQGPEFLTYFQNEAQLEKSRLLSDRFSAERPKGSFSTLEIQRTEQGDSAMYLCASSLDYFTDTQYFGPGTRLTVL.

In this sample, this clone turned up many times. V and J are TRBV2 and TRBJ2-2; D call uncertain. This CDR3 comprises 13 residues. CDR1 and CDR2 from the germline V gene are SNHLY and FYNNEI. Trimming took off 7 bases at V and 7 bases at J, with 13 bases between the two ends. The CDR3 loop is CASISDVGGELFF. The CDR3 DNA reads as TGTGCCAGCATCTCAGATGTGGGCGGGGAGCTGTTTTTT.

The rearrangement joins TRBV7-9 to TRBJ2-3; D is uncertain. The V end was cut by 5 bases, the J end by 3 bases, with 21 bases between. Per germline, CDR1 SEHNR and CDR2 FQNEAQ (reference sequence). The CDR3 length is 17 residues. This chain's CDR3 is CASSPTRDAYRTDTQYF. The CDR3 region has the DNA TGTGCCAGCAGCCCCACACGAGACGCCTACCGAACAGATACGCAGTATTTT.

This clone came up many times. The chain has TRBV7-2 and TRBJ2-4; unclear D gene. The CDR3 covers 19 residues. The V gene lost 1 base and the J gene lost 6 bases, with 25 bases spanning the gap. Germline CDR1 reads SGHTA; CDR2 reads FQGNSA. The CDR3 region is CASSLGPRMMLPQLNIQYF. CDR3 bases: TGTGCCAGCAGCTTAGGACCCCGCATGATGCTTCCCCAATTAAACATTCAGTACTTC.

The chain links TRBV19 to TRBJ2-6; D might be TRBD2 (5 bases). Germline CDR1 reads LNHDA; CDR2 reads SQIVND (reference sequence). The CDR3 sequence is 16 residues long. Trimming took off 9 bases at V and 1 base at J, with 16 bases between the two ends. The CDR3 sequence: CASGVNSLSGANVLTF. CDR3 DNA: TGTGCCAGCGGGGTGAACAGTCTGTCTGGGGCCAACGTCCTGACTTTC. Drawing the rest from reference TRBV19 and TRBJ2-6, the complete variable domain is DGGITQSPKYLFRKEGQNVTLSCEQNLNHDAMYWYRQDPGQGLRLIYYSQIVNDFQKGDIAEGYSVSREKKESFPLTVTSAQKNPTAFYLCASGVNSLSGANVLTFGAGSRLTVL.